One sample yielded the 30 T cell receptor beta chains listed below, sequenced in a study of PD-L1 blockade in urothelial cancer. Libraries were prepared by immunoSEQ multiplex PCR; TCRdb keeps only in-frame clonotypes and omits some of them. The table shows about 110,000 clones, with 70% to 85% occurring only once. The sample here was PBMCs, taken around atezolizumab (anti-PD-L1) treatment. These receptors were taken from a man aged 50 to 60 with urothelial cancer.

The chain uses TRBV14 and TRBJ2-1; perhaps TRBD1 as D (5 bases). Germline V gene sequence: CDR1 SGHDN, CDR2 FVKESK. The CDR3 totals 14 residues. The V end lost 0 bases, the J end lost 10 bases, and 13 bases lay between the germline ends. The CDR3 sequence: CASSQEGRVREQFF. The CDR3 nucleotides are TGTGCCAGCAGCCAAGAGGGGCGAGTTCGGGAGCAGTTCTTC.

This chain joins TRBV5-1 and TRBJ1-1; the match to TRBD1 covers 7 bases. The germline gives CDR1 SGHRS, CDR2 YFSETQ. The CDR3 consists of 14 residues. Trimming at V came to 4 bases and at J to 4 bases, leaving 7 bases not matched to a gene. In DNA form, the CDR3 reads TGCGCCAGCAGCCAACAGGGGTCGGGCACTGAAGCTTTCTTT. It translates to CASSQQGSGTEAFF.

The chain carries TRBV7-3 and TRBJ2-7; D is unclear. V dropped 8 bases and J dropped 2 bases, with 13 bases sitting between them. The CDR3 length is 13 residues. Germline V gives CDR1 SGHTA, CDR2 FQGTGA. CDR3 protein: CASLDGYTYEQYF. Here the CDR3 DNA reads TGTGCCAGCCTAGACGGATACACCTACGAGCAGTACTTC.

The rearrangement joins TRBV28 to TRBJ1-1; D is perhaps TRBD1 (5 bases). The V end lost 6 bases, the J end lost 1 base, and 9 bases lay between the germline ends. This CDR3 spans 13 amino acids. In germline, CDR1 is MDHEN, CDR2 SYDVKM. The CDR3 reads CASRLQGNTEAFF. The DNA for the CDR3 is TGTGCCAGCAGGCTTCAGGGGAACACTGAAGCTTTCTTT.

The chain joins TRBV30 to TRBJ2-1; 13 positions agree with TRBD2. CDR1 is GTSNPN and CDR2 is SVGIG in the germline V gene (reference sequence). J lost 9 bases, V lost 6 bases, and 11 bases had no gene match. CDR3 length: 15 amino acids. The CDR3 is CACPPGLAGYGEQFF. In DNA, the CDR3 is TGTGCCTGCCCCCCGGGACTAGCGGGATACGGTGAGCAGTTCTTC.

The gene calls are TRBV28 and TRBJ1-1, with D perhaps matching TRBD1 (6 bases). The V and J ends lost 5 bases and 3 bases respectively, with 13 bases between them. CDR3 length equals 14 residues. CDR1 is MDHEN and CDR2 is SYDVKM in the germline V gene. The CDR3 nucleotides are TGTGCCAGCAGTATTTACAGGGACCACACTGAAGCTTTCTTT. Translating it yields CASSIYRDHTEAFF.

The chain couples TRBV7-3 to TRBJ2-5, with 7 bases lining up with TRBD2. The CDR3 covers 13 residues. Germline V gene data show CDR1 as SGHTA and CDR2 as FQGTGA. Trimming at V came to 5 bases and at J to 5 bases, leaving 5 bases not matched to a gene. Written as DNA, the CDR3 is TGTGCCAGCAGCCGTGTGCGGGGGGAGACCCAGTACTTC. Amino acids: CASSRVRGETQYF.

This clone was observed a few times. V gene TRBV4-2 combines with J gene TRBJ2-5, with 8 nucleotides matching TRBD2. This CDR3 is 14 amino acids long. Germline V gene data show CDR1 as LGHNA and CDR2 as YNFKEQ. The V gene end was trimmed by 4 bases and the J gene end by 5 bases; junction bases not matched to a gene: 6. The CDR3 DNA follows: TGTGCCAGCAGCCTAGGGACTAGTGGGGAGACCCAGTACTTC. This translates into CASSLGTSGETQYF.

This clone was observed a handful of times. The gene calls are TRBV27 and TRBJ2-4; D uncertain. Germline V gene data show CDR1 as MNHEY and CDR2 as SMNVEV (reference sequence). Trimming removed 5 bases from V and 0 bases from J, with 5 bases in between. The CDR3 runs 13 residues. The CDR3 protein is CASSPLAKNIQYF. In DNA form, the CDR3 reads TGTGCCAGCAGTCCCCTAGCCAAAAACATTCAGTACTTC.

Only one count was recorded for this clone. This chain connects TRBV5-4 to TRBJ1-1; D gene uncertain. Trimming stripped 0 bases from V and 6 bases from J, with 21 bases between. Germline V gene data show CDR1 as SGHNT and CDR2 as YYREEE (reference sequence). The CDR3 totals 17 residues. CDR3 nucleotides: TGTGCCAGCAGCTTGGGCGGCGCTACTTCACTTAGAGCTGAAGCTTTCTTT. This codes for CASSLGGATSLRAEAFF. The whole variable domain, remainder taken from reference TRBV5-4 and TRBJ1-1, is ETGVTQSPTHLIKTRGQQVTLRCSSQSGHNTVSWYQQALGQGPQFIFQYYREEENGRGNFPPRFSGLQFPNYSSELNVNALELDDSALYLCASSLGGATSLRAEAFFGQGTRLTVV.

The chain recombines TRBV29-1 with TRBJ2-2; D may be TRBD1 (6 bases). With 2 bases removed from V and 3 bases from J, the gap between germline ends came to 7 bases. The CDR3 totals 13 residues. The germline V gene has CDR1 SQVTM and CDR2 ANQGSEA. The CDR3 DNA follows: TGCAGCGTTGAACAGGGGTACACCGGGGAGCTGTTTTTT. Its translation is CSVEQGYTGELFF.

The genes are TRBV7-9 and TRBJ2-6; 8 bases map to TRBD2. Germline assignment: CDR1 SEHNR and CDR2 FQNEAQ (reference sequence). The ends lost 5 bases at V and 4 bases at J; junction bases unmatched: 16. This CDR3 region has 19 residues. CDR3 in DNA: TGTGCCAGCAGCCTCTTTAAACGGGAGGGCCGTCCCGGGGCCAACGTCCTGACTTTC. It translates to CASSLFKREGRPGANVLTF.

This clone was counted only a few times. For the CDR3, the DNA is TGTGCCAGCAGCTGGACGGGGAAAAGCACAGATACGCAGTATTTT. The encoded protein is CASSWTGKSTDTQYF. This sequence joins TRBV5-5 and TRBJ2-3; TRBD2 might be the D (5 bases). Germline V lookup: CDR1 SGHKS, CDR2 YYEKEE (reference sequence). CDR3 length equals 15 residues. With 3 bases removed from V and 0 bases from J, the gap between germline ends came to 11 bases.

The chain has TRBV7-2 and TRBJ1-6; 9 bases fit TRBD1. Looked up from germline, CDR1 is SGHTA and CDR2 is FQGNSA. The CDR3 spans 14 residues. Trimming cost V 4 bases and J 9 bases; bases outside gene matches: 4. Written as DNA, the CDR3 is TGTGCCAGCAGCTCGACAGGGGGGAGTTCACCCCTCCACTTT. Encoded protein: CASSSTGGSSPLHF.

The V and J genes are TRBV10-3 and TRBJ1-2; perhaps TRBD1 as D (5 bases). With 3 bases removed from V and 0 bases from J, the gap between germline ends came to 14 bases. Germline loops: CDR1 ENHRY, CDR2 SYGVKD. This CDR3 contains 16 residues. The CDR3 coding sequence is TGTGCCATCAGTGACTCCCGACAGTCATCTAACTATGGCTACACCTTC. Translating gives CAISDSRQSSNYGYTF.

This clone showed up just a few times. The genes are TRBV30 and TRBJ2-3, with 7 bases fitting TRBD2. The junction had 9 bases not matched to a gene; V was cut back by 0 bases and J by 3 bases. Germline CDR1 and CDR2: GTSNPN and SVGIG (reference sequence). This CDR3 spans 16 amino acids. In nucleotides, the CDR3 is TGTGCCTGGAGTGTACTCGCGGGAGAGGGGACAGATACGCAGTATTTT. Amino acids: CAWSVLAGEGTDTQYF. The full variable domain, in which reference TRBV30 and TRBJ2-3 provide the parts outside the CDR3, is SQTIHQWPATLVQPVGSPLSLECTVEGTSNPNLYWYRQAAGRGLQLLFYSVGIGQISSEVPQNLSASRPQDRQFILSSKKLLLSDSGFYLCAWSVLAGEGTDTQYFGPGTRLTVL.

The chain couples TRBV7-8 to TRBJ2-2, with 9 bases fitting TRBD1. From germline, CDR1 is SGHVS and CDR2 FQNEAQ. The CDR3 has 16 residues. The ends lost 3 bases at V and 6 bases at J; junction bases unmatched: 8. The CDR3 sequence: CASSLTWTGVPGELFF. DNA of the CDR3: TGTGCCAGCAGCTTGACTTGGACAGGGGTTCCCGGGGAGCTGTTTTTT.

This clone was recorded once. V and J are TRBV7-9 and TRBJ1-1; 9 positions agree with TRBD1. Germline V gives CDR1 SEHNR, CDR2 FQNEAQ (reference sequence). V shed 1 base, J shed 8 bases, and the junction held 5 bases outside the gene matches. This CDR3 region has 14 residues. The DNA of the CDR3 is TGTGCCAGCAGCTTAGATTGGGGACAGGGAGAAGCTTTCTTT. This gives the protein CASSLDWGQGEAFF.

This chain links TRBV7-9 with TRBJ1-2; D call uncertain. Germline loops: CDR1 SEHNR, CDR2 FQNEAQ (reference sequence). V lost 8 bases to trimming and J lost 3 bases, with 4 bases between them. There are 10 residues in the CDR3. The CDR3 sequence: CASGHYGYTF. CDR3 in DNA: TGTGCCAGCGGCCACTATGGCTACACCTTC.

The sample holds one count of this clone. The chain is built from TRBV6-5 and TRBJ2-3; 15 bases agree with TRBD2. The trim removed 8 bases at V and 9 bases at J, leaving 3 bases unmatched. This CDR3 comprises 13 residues. CDR1 MNHEY and CDR2 SVGAGI come from the germline V gene. The CDR3 loop reads CASWTSGRETQYF. Here the CDR3 DNA reads TGTGCCAGCTGGACTAGCGGGAGGGAGACGCAGTATTTT.

There are a few counts of this clone. This chain uses TRBV10-1 with TRBJ1-2; no reliable D call. V shed 11 bases and J shed 2 bases, with 15 bases lying between them. The CDR3 length is 13 residues. CDR1 and CDR2 (germline): WNHNN, SYGVQD (reference sequence). The CDR3 region has the DNA TGCGCCGGTAGCTGCTGGCCGAACTATGGCTACACCTTC. It is translated as CAGSCWPNYGYTF.

The chain employs TRBV5-1 and TRBJ2-2; weak D call: TRBD1 (6 bases). Germline V gene data show CDR1 as SGHRS and CDR2 as YFSETQ. The V and J ends lost 1 base and 4 bases respectively, with 11 bases between them. The CDR3 consists of 15 residues. In DNA, the CDR3 is TGCGCCAGCAGCTTGACAGGGATTCTCACCGGGGAGCTGTTTTTT. The encoded protein is CASSLTGILTGELFF. The full variable domain, in which reference TRBV5-1 and TRBJ2-2 provide the parts outside the CDR3, is KAGVTQTPRYLIKTRGQQVTLSCSPISGHRSVSWYQQTPGQGLQFLFEYFSETQRNKGNFPGRFSGRQFSNSRSEMNVSTLELGDSALYLCASSLTGILTGELFFGEGSRLTVL.

The genes are TRBV30 and TRBJ1-2; D perhaps matches TRBD1 (5 bases). The CDR3 is 15 amino acids. V was clipped by 3 bases and J by 2 bases, with 16 bases between them. In germline, CDR1 is GTSNPN, CDR2 SVGIG (reference sequence). CDR3 DNA: TGTGCCTGGAGCGCCCGGGGGTTGGCGAACTATGGCTACACCTTC. This codes for CAWSARGLANYGYTF.

The genes are TRBV5-1 and TRBJ2-1, with TRBD2 matching over 12 bases. The CDR3 is 18 residues long. V was pared by 4 bases and J by 3 bases, with 11 bases of the junction left unmatched. Germline V lookup: CDR1 SGHRS, CDR2 YFSETQ. This chain's CDR3 is CASSPSTSGSLGYNEQFF. DNA of the CDR3: TGCGCCAGCAGCCCGTCGACTAGCGGGAGCCTGGGCTACAATGAGCAGTTCTTC.

This chain connects TRBV19 to TRBJ2-2; D gene unclear. This CDR3 has 15 residues. Germline V gene lookup returns CDR1 LNHDA and CDR2 SQIVND (reference sequence). With 7 bases removed from V and 4 bases from J, the gap between germline ends came to 16 bases. CDR3 amino acids: CASNNPLGSTGELFF. The CDR3 region has the DNA TGTGCCAGTAACAACCCCCTGGGCAGCACCGGGGAGCTGTTTTTT.

The rearrangement links TRBV6-1 to TRBJ2-5, with 7 positions matching TRBD2. Germline trimming cut 7 bases from V and 1 base from J; bases unmatched to any gene: 9. Germline V gives CDR1 MNHNS, CDR2 SASEGT. The CDR3 sequence is 15 residues long. The CDR3 DNA sequence: TGTGCCAGCACGTCAGCGGGGCATCTCCAAGAGACCCAGTACTTC. Residues: CASTSAGHLQETQYF.

The chain uses TRBV4-2 and TRBJ2-3; 11 bases are shared with TRBD2. Per germline, CDR1 LGHNA and CDR2 YNFKEQ. The CDR3 length is 15 residues. V dropped 4 bases and J dropped 4; count of bases not matched to a gene: 4. The CDR3 nucleotides read TGTGCCAGCAGCCTAGCGGGAGGGCCGTCAGATACGCAGTATTTT. It is translated as CASSLAGGPSDTQYF.

The rearrangement links TRBV23-1 to TRBJ2-7; 12 bases match TRBD1. TRBV23-1 is treated as an ORF (open reading frame) with a function not yet certain. The CDR3 extends over 17 amino acids. The V and J ends lost 8 bases and 2 bases, in that order; junction bases with no gene match: 13. In nucleotides, the CDR3 is TGCGCCAGCGACCGGGACAGGGGGCCCCGAGGGACCTACGAGCAGTACTTC. Translation gives CASDRDRGPRGTYEQYF.

The V and J genes are TRBV18 and TRBJ2-2; the D is unclear. This CDR3 is built from 12 residues. Trimming stripped 6 bases from V and 6 bases from J, with 8 bases between. CDR1 KGHSH and CDR2 LQKENI come from the germline V gene. CDR3 amino acids: CASSLEAGELFF. DNA for the CDR3: TGTGCCAGCTCCCTAGAGGCCGGGGAGCTGTTTTTT.

Here the CDR3 DNA reads TGTGCCAGCATCGGGACTAGCGGTCGGAGAGATACGCAGTATTTT. Translated, it gives CASIGTSGRRDTQYF. This rearrangement joins TRBV6-6 to TRBJ2-3, with 11 nucleotides matching TRBD2. CDR1 MNHNY and CDR2 SVGAGI come from the germline V gene (reference sequence). This CDR3 spans 15 amino acids. J was trimmed by 5 bases and V by 7 bases; bases with no gene match: 8.